The T cell receptor beta chain described here comes from a study of cytomegalovirus exposure and HLA in healthy donors. PCR was performed using 60 Vbeta and 13 Jbeta primers. Using immunoSEQ multiplex PCR, the repertoire was profiled, and TCRdb retains in-frame clones only, with some absent. This table has around 100,000 clones, 66% appearing once. This CDR3 spans 16 amino acids. Trimming took 4 bases from V and 2 from J; bases not matched to a gene: 8. The germline CDR1 and CDR2 sequences are MGHDK and SYGVNS. The sample consisted of PBMCs. The sequence was collected from a woman between 45 and 65 years old in good health and CMV-seronegative. The chain uses TRBV25-1 and TRBJ2-3, with 8 positions matching TRBD1. The CDR3 here is CASSGMDRVDTDTQYF. CDR3 DNA: TGTGCCAGCAGTGGAATGGACAGGGTAGACACAGATACGCAGTATTTT.